These 2 T cell receptor beta chains were all obtained from the same sample, sequenced in a study of cytomegalovirus exposure and HLA in healthy donors. Researchers ran the PCR with 60 Vbeta and 13 Jbeta primers. The table came from immunoSEQ multiplex PCR; TCRdb's copy has only in-frame clones and leaves some out. Of under 200,000 clones detected, almost 75% appear once; the ten largest clones hold about 5.4%. Sequences were obtained from PBMCs. The receptors shown here come from a woman aged 18-30 years in good health and CMV-seropositive.

The chain links TRBV4-1 to TRBJ2-7; 9 bases agree with TRBD1. The CDR3 sequence is 14 residues long. V shed 5 bases and J 2 bases; nucleotides not matched to a gene: 4. Germline CDR1 and CDR2: MGHRA and YSYEKL. The DNA for the CDR3 is TGCGCCAGCAGCGAGACAGGGGGACCCTACGAGCAGTACTTC. Protein sequence: CASSETGGPYEQYF.

The rearrangement joins TRBV27 to TRBJ2-1; D not resolved. The CDR3 runs 15 residues. Trimming cost V 2 bases and J 0 bases, with 8 bases left between them. CDR1 is MNHEY and CDR2 is SMNVEV in the germline V gene (reference sequence). The CDR3 region has the DNA TGTGCCAGCAGTTTAACGCCTAGCTCCTACAATGAGCAGTTCTTC. It specifies CASSLTPSSYNEQFF.